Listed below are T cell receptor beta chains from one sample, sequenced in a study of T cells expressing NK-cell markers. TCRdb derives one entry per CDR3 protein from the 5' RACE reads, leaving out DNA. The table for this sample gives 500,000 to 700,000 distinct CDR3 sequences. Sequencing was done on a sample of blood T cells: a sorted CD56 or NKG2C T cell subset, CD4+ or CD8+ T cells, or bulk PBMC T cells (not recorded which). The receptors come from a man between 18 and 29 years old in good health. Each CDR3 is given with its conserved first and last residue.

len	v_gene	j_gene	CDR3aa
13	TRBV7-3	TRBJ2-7	CASSPAGNYEQYF
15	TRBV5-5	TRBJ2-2	CASQGTVGNTGELFF
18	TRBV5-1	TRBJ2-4	CASSKWMEHPMAKNIQYF
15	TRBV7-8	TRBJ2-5	CASSIHRGLRETQYF
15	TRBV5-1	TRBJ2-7	CASSPAGTPVDEQYF
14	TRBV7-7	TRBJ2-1	CASSLGLGSHEQFF
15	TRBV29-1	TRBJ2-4	CSVKTETLAKNIQYF
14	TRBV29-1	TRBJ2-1	CSVVGGDYKAEQFF
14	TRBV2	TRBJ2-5	CASSGNALQETQYF
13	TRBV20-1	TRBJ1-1	CSASPGLNTEAFF
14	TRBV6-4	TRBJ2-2	CASSVSRNTGELFF
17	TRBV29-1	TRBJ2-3	CSAPDRSGEGGTDTQYF
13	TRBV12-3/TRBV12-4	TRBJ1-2	CASRDRDSYGYTF
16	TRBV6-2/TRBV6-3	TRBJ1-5	CASSYLTGAGNQPQHF
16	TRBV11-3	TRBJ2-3	CASSLGLGQPADTQYF
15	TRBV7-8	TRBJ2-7	CASSLEAGAIYEQYF
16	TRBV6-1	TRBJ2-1	CATKREAGGPRNEQFF
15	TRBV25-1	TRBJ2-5	CASSEVQGTKETQYF
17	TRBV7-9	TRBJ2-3	CASSLEGLTLRPDTQYF
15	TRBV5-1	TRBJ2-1	CASKVGQGTYNEQFF
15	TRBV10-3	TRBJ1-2	CAISAGKGGSYGYTF
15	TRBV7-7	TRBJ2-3	CASSPGLTRADTQYF
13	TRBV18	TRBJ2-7	CASSPLGFYEQYF
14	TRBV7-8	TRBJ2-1	CASKVGRAGGEQFF
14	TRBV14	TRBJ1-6	CASSFETGNSPLHF
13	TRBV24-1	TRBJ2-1	CATTGLAGNEQFF
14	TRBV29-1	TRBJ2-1	CSVSSRAGVYEQFF
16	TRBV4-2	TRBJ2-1	CASSRLEAGGANEQFF
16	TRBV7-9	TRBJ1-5	CASSPLGEPGVQPQHF
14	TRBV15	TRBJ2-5	CATSLQGAVETQYF
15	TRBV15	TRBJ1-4	CATSSGAGANEKLFF
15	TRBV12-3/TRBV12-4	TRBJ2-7	CASSLAEGTGTEQYF
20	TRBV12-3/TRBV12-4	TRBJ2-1	CASSFRIQGKDPSSYNEQFF
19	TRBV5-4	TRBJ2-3	CASSLFLQTSSGRTDTQYF
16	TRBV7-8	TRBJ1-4	CASSPVRGGVGEKLFF
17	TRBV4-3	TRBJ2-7	CASSQGISPGQRYEQYF
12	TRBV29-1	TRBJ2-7	CSVEEDSHEQYF
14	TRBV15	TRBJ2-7	CATSRDRGQGARYF